The entry below describes one TCR beta chain. The antigen it recognizes is unknown. Base qualities are not recorded, but no much larger clone differs from it by a single base. The run used an Illumina HiSeq 2500. TCR beta libraries were prepared by quantitative 5'-RACE with molecular barcodes. The study's own analysis went as follows. To identify disease-linked TCR variants, a new computational method was used, one built on a probabilistic model of VDJ rearrangement. TCRdb redid the processing of the public reads, applying fastp at Q25 and MiXCR, and retained in-frame beta chains. Identical CDR3 proteins give one entry, which carries the most common genes and DNA. Clone size and V and J calls follow TCRdb, not the original study. The sample records about 220,000 distinct CDR3 sequences, approximately 16% of which are singletons. Roughly 42% of the sample goes to the ten largest clones. The data derive from a study of CD8 T cells in ankylosing spondylitis (dated by TCRdb to 2017 to 2019). Regarding the research as a whole: The study profiled T cell receptor beta repertoires in healthy donors and ankylosing spondylitis patients to find disease-linked TCR variants. The full study cohort was made up of about 24 ankylosing spondylitis patients and roughly 98 healthy donors. Peripheral blood samples were taken, and synovial fluid was additionally collected from ankylosing spondylitis patients. Results the study describes overall, beyond this receptor: According to the report, matched synovial fluid samples from ankylosing spondylitis patients were significantly enriched for the disease-linked clones. Some motif variants had previously been reported in the synovial fluid and blood of reactive arthritis patients, which suggests shared mechanisms of disease initiation. A CD8+ phenotype was shown by the disease-linked clones, which were found at relatively low frequencies in peripheral blood. Blood from ankylosing spondylitis patients appeared to be characterized by a TCR beta motif made up of seven or eight highly homologous amino acid variants.

The germline V gene (reference sequence) yields MNHEY for CDR1 and SMNVEV for CDR2. Trimming costs V 6 bases and J 6 bases, and their ends lie 22 bases apart. From its cysteine to its phenylalanine, the CDR3 spans 16 amino acids. Just the 48-base CDR3 DNA is kept, in frame starting at base 1. The sequencing sample was made of blood, either unsorted or a sorted T cell fraction (not recorded which). The receptor chain draws on TRBV27 and TRBJ2-3; the D gene is perhaps TRBD2, from 5 matching bases. The TCR was taken from a male donor with ankylosing spondylitis. The CDR3 here reads CASSSPLTAWRDTQYF. The nucleotides are TGTGCCAGCAGCTCCCCGCTTACGGCATGGAGGGATACGCAGTATTTT.